This passage covers 25 T cell receptor beta chains from one sample sequenced in a study of CD8+CD57+ T cells in acquired aplastic anemia. CDR3 and TCR beta VDJ profiling relied on a genomic DNA template. TCRdb processed the reads anew with MiXCR; each CDR3 protein has one entry. The sample holds approximately 190,000 distinct CDR3 sequences; about three fifths are singletons and the top ten take roughly 50%. The source material was sorted CD4+, CD8+, or CD8+CD57+ T cells (not recorded which) from PBMCs. These receptors all stem from a human donor with severe aplastic anemia or a healthy control (not recorded which).

This chain joins TRBV20-1 and TRBJ2-1; D is uncertain. The CDR3 spans 12 residues. Germline V gives CDR1 DFQATT, CDR2 SNEGSKA (reference sequence). Trimming took off 3 bases at V and 5 bases at J, with 8 bases between the two ends. The CDR3 coding sequence is TGCAGTGCTAGCAGACCAAACAATGAGCAGTTCTTC. Its protein is CSASRPNNEQFF.

The chain recombines TRBV10-3 with TRBJ1-2; D ambiguous. Germline V gene lookup returns CDR1 ENHRY and CDR2 SYGVKD. This CDR3 spans 14 amino acids. Trimming pared 2 bases from V and 4 bases from J, leaving 11 bases between. CDR3 region: CAISEETDRYGYTF. The DNA for the CDR3 is TGTGCCATCAGTGAGGAGACGGACCGCTATGGCTACACCTTC.

This clonotype was recorded a few times. The chain employs TRBV6-2 or TRBV6-3 and TRBJ2-7; 8 bases map to TRBD1. Trimming cost V 8 bases and J 4 bases; bases outside gene matches: 16. This CDR3 comprises 16 residues. Per germline, CDR1 MNHEY and CDR2 SVGEGT. DNA of the CDR3: TGTGCCAGCGGCGGCAGGGGGCAAGACAGGGCGTACGAGCAGTACTTC. Its protein is CASGGRGQDRAYEQYF.

The chain employs TRBV11-2 and TRBJ2-7; no clear D gene. CDR1 is SGHAT and CDR2 is FQNNGV in the germline V gene. This CDR3 has 13 amino acids. V lost 0 bases, J lost 3 bases, and 6 bases lay in between. CDR3 sequence (DNA): TGTGCCAGCAGCTTAGAACTCCTCTACGAGCAGTACTTC. Its translation: CASSLELLYEQYF.

Turning to this clonotype: A single base separates this from a much larger clone, so it may be a read error. The chain is built from TRBV24-1 and TRBJ1-3; no clear D gene. The CDR3 is made up of 14 amino acids. The germline V gene encodes CDR1 KGHDR and CDR2 SFDVKD. Trimming took 7 bases from V and 0 from J, leaving 9 bases between them. CDR3 in amino acids: CATSSEVSGNTIYF. The CDR3 DNA sequence: TGTGCCACCAGCTCGGAGGTCTCTGGAAACACCATATATTTT.

The gene calls are TRBV29-1 and TRBJ1-1; the D gene is possibly TRBD1 (6 bases). This CDR3 contains 12 residues. V lost 4 bases and J lost 4, with 10 bases in between. The germline gives CDR1 SQVTM, CDR2 ANQGSEA. CDR3 amino acids: CSVAGEGTEAFF. The CDR3 region has the DNA TGCAGCGTTGCAGGGGAGGGCACTGAAGCTTTCTTT.

This clonotype has more than one count but fewer than ten. The chain recombines TRBV7-3 with TRBJ1-6; D remains unclear. The CDR3 spans 14 residues. V lost 3 bases to trimming and J lost 7 bases, with 10 bases between them. Germline assignment: CDR1 SGHTA and CDR2 FQGTGA. The CDR3 loop is CASSLQLSNSPLHF. CDR3 sequence (DNA): TGTGCCAGCAGCTTGCAGTTGTCAAATTCACCCCTCCACTTT.

CDR3 protein: CSLTGQGFYEQYF. CDR3 coding DNA: TGCAGCTTGACGGGACAGGGTTTTTACGAGCAGTACTTC. The V gene is TRBV29-1, the J gene TRBJ2-7; 9 positions match TRBD1. CDR1 and CDR2 from the germline V gene are SQVTM and ANQGSEA. This CDR3 region has 13 residues. Losses at the gene ends were 8 bases for V and 4 bases for J; bases not matched to a gene: 9.

V is TRBV5-8 and J is TRBJ2-5; no reliable D call. This CDR3 is 10 amino acids long. V lost 9 bases to trimming and J lost 1 base, with 4 bases between them. Germline CDR1 SGHTS, CDR2 YDEGEE. The CDR3 loop reads CATSQETQYF. In DNA, the CDR3 is TGTGCCACCTCCCAAGAGACCCAGTACTTC.

The chain carries TRBV7-2 and TRBJ1-6; TRBD1 might be the D (6 bases). With 5 bases removed from V and 8 bases from J, the gap between germline ends came to 16 bases. CDR1 and CDR2 (germline): SGHTA, FQGNSA. The CDR3 runs to 15 residues. CDR3 nucleotide sequence: TGTGCCAGCAGCCCAACCGGGGGGCCAGATTCACCCCTCCACTTT. Translating gives CASSPTGGPDSPLHF. Full variable domain (outside the CDR3, taken from reference TRBV7-2 and TRBJ1-6): GAGVSQSPSNKVTEKGKDVELRCDPISGHTALYWYRQSLGQGLEFLIYFQGNSAPDKSGLPSDRFSAERTGGSVSTLTIQRTQQEDSAVYLCASSPTGGPDSPLHFGNGTRLTVT.

Notes on this clonotype: Lacking the conserved final phenylalanine or tryptophan, this CDR3 likely reflects a read error. This chain connects TRBV7-9 to TRBJ1-6; D remains ambiguous. The CDR3 has 13 residues. Looked up from germline, CDR1 is SEHNR and CDR2 is FQNEAQ (reference sequence). Trimming took 1 base from V and 10 from J, leaving 8 bases between them. This chain's CDR3 is CASSLDGVSPLHS. CDR3 DNA sequence: TGTGCCAGCAGCTTAGACGGAGTCTCACCCCTCCACTCT.

With respect to this clonotype: At one boundary the junction diverges from the germline segment, which might be a read error. The rearrangement joins TRBV7-2 to TRBJ1-1; perhaps TRBD1 as D (5 bases). This CDR3 has 14 amino acids. The germline CDR1 and CDR2 sequences are SGHTA and FQGNSA. CDR3 bases: TGTGCCAGCAGCCTAGGACACGGAATCACTGAAGCTCTCTTT. This gives the protein CASSLGHGITEALF.

The chain has TRBV25-1 and TRBJ1-2, with a weak D call TRBD1 (5 bases). The CDR3 is made up of 14 amino acids. The germline V and J ends were trimmed by 4 bases and 1 base, with 10 bases remaining between them. From germline, CDR1 is MGHDK and CDR2 SYGVNS. The CDR3 loop is CASSAGVVNYGYTF. CDR3 nucleotide sequence: TGTGCCAGCAGTGCGGGGGTAGTTAACTATGGCTACACCTTC.

V gene TRBV5-1 combines with J gene TRBJ2-2, with D possibly TRBD1 on 6 matching bases. V gave up 1 base and J gave up 6 bases, with 10 bases separating them. The CDR3 covers 14 residues. CDR1 and CDR2 from the germline V gene are SGHRS and YFSETQ. The CDR3 nucleotides are TGCGCCAGCAGCTTGTCAGGGGCATCCGGGGAGCTGTTTTTT. Its translation is CASSLSGASGELFF.

CDR3 protein: CASRPSPNQPQHF. The CDR3 nucleotides read TGTGCCAGTAGACCTTCGCCCAATCAGCCCCAGCATTTT. The chain uses TRBV5-5 and TRBJ1-5, with D hard to call. The CDR3 consists of 13 residues. V shed 8 bases and J shed 3 bases, with 12 bases lying between them. The germline gives CDR1 SGHKS, CDR2 YYEKEE (reference sequence).

V usage is TRBV7-9 and J usage is TRBJ2-7; D not certain. Germline CDR1 SEHNR, CDR2 FQNEAQ (reference sequence). With 3 bases removed from V and 5 bases from J, the gap between germline ends came to 14 bases. The CDR3 totals 14 residues. This CDR3 is CASSFGSPVDEQYF. CDR3 nucleotide sequence: TGTGCCAGCAGCTTCGGGTCTCCGGTTGACGAGCAGTACTTC.

The rearrangement joins TRBV12-3 or TRBV12-4 to TRBJ1-1, with D perhaps matching TRBD1 (5 bases). This CDR3 has 14 residues. The V gene lost 2 bases and the J gene lost 4 bases, with 11 bases spanning the gap. The CDR3 protein is CASSLKGRATEAFF. Here the CDR3 DNA reads TGTGCCAGCAGTTTAAAGGGCAGGGCCACTGAAGCTTTCTTT.

The genes are TRBV7-9 and TRBJ2-3, with D unresolved. V gave up 4 bases and J gave up 2 bases, with 16 bases separating them. There are 16 residues in the CDR3. Germline V gene lookup returns CDR1 SEHNR and CDR2 FQNEAQ (reference sequence). CDR3 loop: CASSSQAGVLTDTQYF. The CDR3 DNA follows: TGTGCCAGCAGCTCGCAGGCAGGAGTACTCACAGATACGCAGTATTTT.

V is TRBV9 and J is TRBJ1-2; D is unclear. Trimming stripped 2 bases from V and 0 bases from J, with 17 bases between. The CDR3 is 17 residues long. Germline lookup yields CDR1 SGDLS and CDR2 YYNGEE. In DNA, the CDR3 is TGTGCCAGCAGCGTGAGCGCGGCGGTTGGCTCTAACTATGGCTACACCTTC. This sequence encodes CASSVSAAVGSNYGYTF. Variable domain in full (rest from reference TRBV9 and TRBJ1-2): DSGVTQTPKHLITATGQRVTLRCSPRSGDLSVYWYQQSLDQGLQFLIQYYNGEERAKGNILERFSAQQFPDLHSELNLSSLELGDSALYFCASSVSAAVGSNYGYTFGSGTRLTVV.

The J gene is TRBJ1-1, the V gene TRBV5-1; tentatively, D is TRBD1 (6 bases). V was cut by 1 base and J by 2 bases, with 15 bases left in between. The CDR3 is 16 amino acids. Per the germline V gene, CDR1 is SGHRS and CDR2 is YFSETQ. CDR3 DNA: TGCGCCAGCAGCTTGAGGGGGGGGGGCGGAAACACTGAAGCTTTCTTT. Its translation is CASSLRGGGGNTEAFF.

This chain connects TRBV7-8 to TRBJ2-5; 9 bases fit TRBD2. The CDR3 covers 15 residues. The junction had 4 bases not matched to a gene; V was cut back by 3 bases and J by 2 bases. Germline lookup yields CDR1 SGHVS and CDR2 FQNEAQ. CDR3 in DNA: TGTGCCAGCAGCTTTTGGCTAGCGGGGCAAGAGACCCAGTACTTC. Amino acids: CASSFWLAGQETQYF.

The V and J genes are TRBV25-1 and TRBJ1-3; no clear D gene. Germline values: CDR1 MGHDK, CDR2 SYGVNS. Trimming removed 8 bases from V and 2 bases from J, with 4 bases in between. The CDR3 has 11 amino acids. The CDR3: CASGTGNTIYF. Written as DNA, the CDR3 is TGTGCCAGCGGAACTGGAAACACCATATATTTT.

Notes on this clonotype: This CDR3 fails to terminate in the conserved phenylalanine or tryptophan, so it likely reflects a read error. This sequence joins TRBV24-1 and TRBJ1-1; possibly TRBD1 for D (5 bases). CDR1 and CDR2 (germline): KGHDR, SFDVKD. The V end was cut by 2 bases, the J end by 0 bases, with 6 bases between. This CDR3 is built from 14 residues. The CDR3 protein is CATSDSGVNTEAFL. The CDR3 bases are TGTGCCACCAGTGATTCGGGGGTGAACACTGAAGCTTTCCTT.

A single count supports this clonotype. The chain has TRBV7-9 and TRBJ2-3; 12 nucleotides align to TRBD2. J gave up 3 bases and V 6 bases, and 10 bases lay outside the gene matches. CDR3 length: 17 amino acids. The V gene's germline CDR1 is SEHNR and CDR2 FQNEAQ (reference sequence). CDR3 loop: CASSYWASGGATDTQYF. The CDR3 bases are TGTGCCAGCAGTTACTGGGCTAGCGGGGGGGCAACAGATACGCAGTATTTT.

This chain joins TRBV11-1 and TRBJ2-7; weak D call: TRBD1 (6 bases). Germline assignment: CDR1 SGHAT and CDR2 FQDESV (reference sequence). There are 13 residues in the CDR3. V lost 5 bases and J 5 bases, leaving 13 bases between the germline ends. In DNA form, the CDR3 reads TGTGCCAGCAGCCGCGACAGGTCCGACGAGCAGTACTTC. Translating gives CASSRDRSDEQYF.